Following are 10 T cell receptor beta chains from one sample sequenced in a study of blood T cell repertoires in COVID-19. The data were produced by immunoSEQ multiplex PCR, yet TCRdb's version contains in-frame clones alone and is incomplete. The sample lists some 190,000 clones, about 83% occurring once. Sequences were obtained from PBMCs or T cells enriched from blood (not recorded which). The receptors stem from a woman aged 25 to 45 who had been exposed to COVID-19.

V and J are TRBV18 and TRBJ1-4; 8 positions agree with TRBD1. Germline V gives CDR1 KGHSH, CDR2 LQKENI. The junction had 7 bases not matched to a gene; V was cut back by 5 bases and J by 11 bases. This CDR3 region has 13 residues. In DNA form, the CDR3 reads TGTGCCAGCTCAGCGGACAGGGCGAAGAAACTGTTTTTT. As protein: CASSADRAKKLFF.

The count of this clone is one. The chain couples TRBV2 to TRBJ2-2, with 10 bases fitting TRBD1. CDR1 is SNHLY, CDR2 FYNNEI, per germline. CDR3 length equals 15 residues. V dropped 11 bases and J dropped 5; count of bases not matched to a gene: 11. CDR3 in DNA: TGTGCCTCAGTGCCGGGACAGGGGAATACCGGGGAGCTGTTTTTT. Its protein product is CASVPGQGNTGELFF.

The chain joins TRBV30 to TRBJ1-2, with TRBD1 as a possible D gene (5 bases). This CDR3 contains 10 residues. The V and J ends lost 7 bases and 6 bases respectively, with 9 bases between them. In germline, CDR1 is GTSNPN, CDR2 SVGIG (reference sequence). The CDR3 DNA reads TGTGCCTCAGGGTTAAATGGCTACACCTTC. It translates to CASGLNGYTF.

For the CDR3, the DNA is TGTGCCAGCAGCTTGGATCGTGATTCACCCCTCCACTTT. Residues: CASSLDRDSPLHF. The chain recombines TRBV5-4 with TRBJ1-6; no clear D gene. V was pared by 0 bases and J by 8 bases, with 6 bases between. This CDR3 region has 13 residues. In germline, CDR1 is SGHNT, CDR2 YYREEE (reference sequence).

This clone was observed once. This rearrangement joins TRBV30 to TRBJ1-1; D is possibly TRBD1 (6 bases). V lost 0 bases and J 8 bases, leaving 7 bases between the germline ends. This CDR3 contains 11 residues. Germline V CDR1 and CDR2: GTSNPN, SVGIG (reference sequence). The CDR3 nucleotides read TGTGCCTGGAGTGTAGGGGGAGAAGCTTTCTTT. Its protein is CAWSVGGEAFF.

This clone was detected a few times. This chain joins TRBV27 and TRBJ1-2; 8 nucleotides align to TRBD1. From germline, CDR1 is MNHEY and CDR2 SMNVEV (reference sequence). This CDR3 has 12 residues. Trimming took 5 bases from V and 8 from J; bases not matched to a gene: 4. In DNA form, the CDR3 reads TGTGCCAGCAGTGGACAGGGAGGGGGCTACACCTTC. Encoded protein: CASSGQGGGYTF.

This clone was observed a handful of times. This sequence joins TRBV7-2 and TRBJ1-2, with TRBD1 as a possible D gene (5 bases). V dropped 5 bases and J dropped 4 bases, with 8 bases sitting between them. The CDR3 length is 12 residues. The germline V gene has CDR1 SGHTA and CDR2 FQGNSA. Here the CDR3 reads CASSRTGYGYTF. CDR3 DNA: TGTGCCAGCAGCCGTACAGGCTATGGCTACACCTTC.

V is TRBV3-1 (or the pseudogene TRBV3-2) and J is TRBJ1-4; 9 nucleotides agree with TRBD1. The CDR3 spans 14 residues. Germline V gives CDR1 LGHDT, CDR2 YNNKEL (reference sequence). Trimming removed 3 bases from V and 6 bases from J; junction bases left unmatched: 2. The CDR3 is CASSHRTGDEKLFF. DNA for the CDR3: TGTGCCAGCAGCCACCGGACAGGGGATGAAAAACTGTTTTTT.

CDR3 protein: CASSPLAGGSYNEQFF. CDR3 DNA: TGTGCCAGTAGTCCCCTTGCGGGGGGCTCCTACAATGAGCAGTTCTTC. This chain uses TRBV19 with TRBJ2-1; 8 bases match TRBD2. The CDR3 runs 16 residues. Germline V lookup: CDR1 LNHDA, CDR2 SQIVND (reference sequence). J was trimmed by 0 bases and V by 5 bases; bases with no gene match: 6.

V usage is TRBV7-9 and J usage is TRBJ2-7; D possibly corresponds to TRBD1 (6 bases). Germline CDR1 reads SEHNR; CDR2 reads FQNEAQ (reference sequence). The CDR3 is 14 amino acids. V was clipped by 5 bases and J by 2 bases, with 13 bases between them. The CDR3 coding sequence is TGTGCCAGCAGCACCAGACAGGTTCCCTACGAGCAGTACTTC. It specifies CASSTRQVPYEQYF. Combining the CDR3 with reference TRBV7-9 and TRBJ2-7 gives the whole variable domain DTGVSQNPRHKITKRGQNVTFRCDPISEHNRLYWYRQTLGQGPEFLTYFQNEAQLEKSRLLSDRFSAERPKGSFSTLEIQRTEQGDSAMYLCASSTRQVPYEQYFGPGTRLTVT.